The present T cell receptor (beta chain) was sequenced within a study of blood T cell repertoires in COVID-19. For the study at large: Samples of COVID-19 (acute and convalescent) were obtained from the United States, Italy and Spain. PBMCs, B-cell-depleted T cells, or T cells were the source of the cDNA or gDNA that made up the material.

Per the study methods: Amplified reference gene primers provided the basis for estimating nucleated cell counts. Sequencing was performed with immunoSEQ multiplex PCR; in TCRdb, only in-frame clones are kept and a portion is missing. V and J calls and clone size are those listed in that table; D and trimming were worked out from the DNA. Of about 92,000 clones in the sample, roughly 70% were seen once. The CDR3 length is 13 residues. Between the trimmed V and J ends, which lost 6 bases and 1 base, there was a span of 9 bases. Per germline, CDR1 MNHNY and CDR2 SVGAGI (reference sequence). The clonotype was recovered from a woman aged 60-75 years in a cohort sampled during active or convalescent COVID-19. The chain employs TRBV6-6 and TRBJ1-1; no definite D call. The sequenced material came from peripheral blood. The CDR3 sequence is CASSLTRNTEAFF. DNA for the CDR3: TGTGCCAGCAGCCTCACAAGGAACACTGAAGCTTTCTTT.